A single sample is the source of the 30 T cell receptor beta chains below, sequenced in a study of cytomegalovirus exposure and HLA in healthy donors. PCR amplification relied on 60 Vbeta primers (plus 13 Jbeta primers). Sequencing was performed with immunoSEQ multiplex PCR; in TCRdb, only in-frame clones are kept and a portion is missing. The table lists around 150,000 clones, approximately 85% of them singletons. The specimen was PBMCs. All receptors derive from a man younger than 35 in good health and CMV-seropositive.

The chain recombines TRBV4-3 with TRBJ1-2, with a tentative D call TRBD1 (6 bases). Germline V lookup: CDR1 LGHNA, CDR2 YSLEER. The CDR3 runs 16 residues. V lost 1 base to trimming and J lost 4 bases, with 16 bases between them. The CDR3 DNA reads TGCGCCAGCAGCCAAGGAGGTGGACAGCATACCTATGGCTACACCTTC. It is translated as CASSQGGGQHTYGYTF.

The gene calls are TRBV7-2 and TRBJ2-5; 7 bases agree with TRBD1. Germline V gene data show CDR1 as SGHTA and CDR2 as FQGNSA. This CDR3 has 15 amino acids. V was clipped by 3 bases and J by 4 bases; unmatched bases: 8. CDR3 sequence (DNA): TGTGCCAGCAGCTTCCGACAGGGTGGGGTAGAGACCCAGTACTTC. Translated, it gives CASSFRQGGVETQYF.

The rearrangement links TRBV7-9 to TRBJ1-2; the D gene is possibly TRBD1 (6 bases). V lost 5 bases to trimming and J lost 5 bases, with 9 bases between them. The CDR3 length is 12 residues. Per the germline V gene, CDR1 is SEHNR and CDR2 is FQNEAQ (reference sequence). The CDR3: CASSEGQYGYTF. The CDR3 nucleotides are TGTGCCAGCAGCGAGGGACAATATGGCTACACCTTC.

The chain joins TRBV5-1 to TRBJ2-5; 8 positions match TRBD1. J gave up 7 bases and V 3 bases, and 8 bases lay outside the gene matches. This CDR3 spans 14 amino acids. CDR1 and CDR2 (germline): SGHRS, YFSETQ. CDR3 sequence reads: CASSYGQGEVTQYF. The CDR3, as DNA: TGCGCCAGCAGCTATGGACAGGGTGAGGTGACCCAGTACTTC.

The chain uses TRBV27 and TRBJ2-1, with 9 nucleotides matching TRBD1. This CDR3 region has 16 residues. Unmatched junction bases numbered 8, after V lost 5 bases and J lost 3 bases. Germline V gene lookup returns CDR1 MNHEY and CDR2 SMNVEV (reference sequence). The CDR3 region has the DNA TGTGCCAGCAGTCGACGGCCGGGACAGGGCTACAATGAGCAGTTCTTC. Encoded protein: CASSRRPGQGYNEQFF.

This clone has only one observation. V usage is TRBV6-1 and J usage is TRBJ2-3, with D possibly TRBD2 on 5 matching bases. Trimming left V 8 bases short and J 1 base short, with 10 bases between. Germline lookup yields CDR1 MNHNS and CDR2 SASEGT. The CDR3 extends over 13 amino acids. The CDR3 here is CASLRAGTDTQYF. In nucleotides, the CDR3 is TGTGCCAGCCTGCGGGCAGGCACAGATACGCAGTATTTT.

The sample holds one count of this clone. The CDR3 loop is CASSLTSGVKDTQYF. CDR3 sequence (DNA): TGCGCCAGCAGCTTGACTAGCGGGGTGAAAGATACGCAGTATTTT. The chain uses TRBV5-1 and TRBJ2-3; 10 bases line up with TRBD2. The CDR3 loop spans 15 amino acids. V lost 1 base, J lost 5 bases, and 4 bases stayed unmatched. Germline V CDR1 and CDR2: SGHRS, YFSETQ.

The CDR3 sequence is CASSPLVGGVSTGELFF. As DNA, the CDR3 is TGTGCCAGCAGCCCATTGGTGGGCGGGGTCAGCACCGGGGAGCTGTTTTTT. J is TRBJ2-2 and V is TRBV7-8; D possibly corresponds to TRBD2 (6 bases). Deletions cut 5 bases from V and 4 bases from J, with 20 bases between. The CDR3 covers 17 residues. From germline, CDR1 is SGHVS and CDR2 FQNEAQ.

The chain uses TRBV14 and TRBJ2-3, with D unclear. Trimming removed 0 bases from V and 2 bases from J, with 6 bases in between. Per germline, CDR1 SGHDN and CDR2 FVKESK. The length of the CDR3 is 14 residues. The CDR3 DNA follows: TGTGCCAGCAGCCAAGAAACATTCACAGATACGCAGTATTTT. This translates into CASSQETFTDTQYF.

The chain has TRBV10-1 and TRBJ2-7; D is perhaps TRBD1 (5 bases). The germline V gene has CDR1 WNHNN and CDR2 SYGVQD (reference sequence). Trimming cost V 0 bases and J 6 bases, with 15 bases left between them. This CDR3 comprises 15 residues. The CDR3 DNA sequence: TGCGCCAGCAGTGAGTCGTTAGGGGTTGGTAGCGAGCAGTACTTC. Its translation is CASSESLGVGSEQYF.

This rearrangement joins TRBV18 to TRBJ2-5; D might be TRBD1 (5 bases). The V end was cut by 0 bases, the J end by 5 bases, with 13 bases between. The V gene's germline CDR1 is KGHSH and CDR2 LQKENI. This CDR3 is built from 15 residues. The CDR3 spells CASSPPGQGLETQYF. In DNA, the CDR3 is TGTGCCAGCTCACCACCGGGGCAGGGTCTGGAGACCCAGTACTTC.

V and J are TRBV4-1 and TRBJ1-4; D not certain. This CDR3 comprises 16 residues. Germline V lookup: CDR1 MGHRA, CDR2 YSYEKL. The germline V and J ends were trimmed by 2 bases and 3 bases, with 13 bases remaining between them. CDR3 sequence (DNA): TGCGCCAGCAGCCAACCCCAGGAGGCAGCTAATGAAAAACTGTTTTTT. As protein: CASSQPQEAANEKLFF.

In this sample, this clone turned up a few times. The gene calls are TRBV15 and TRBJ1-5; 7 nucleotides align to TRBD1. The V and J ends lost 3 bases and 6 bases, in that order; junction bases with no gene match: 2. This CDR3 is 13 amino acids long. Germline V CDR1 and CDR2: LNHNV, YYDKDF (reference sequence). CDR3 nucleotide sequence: TGTGCCACCAGCAGCGACAGGGTTCAGCCCCAGCATTTT. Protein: CATSSDRVQPQHF.

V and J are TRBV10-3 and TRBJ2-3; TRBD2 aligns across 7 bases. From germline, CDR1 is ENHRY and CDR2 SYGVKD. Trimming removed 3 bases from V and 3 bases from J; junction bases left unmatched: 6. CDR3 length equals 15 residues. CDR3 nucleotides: TGTGCCATCAGTGATTCTAGCGGAGCTACAGATACGCAGTATTTT. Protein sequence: CAISDSSGATDTQYF.

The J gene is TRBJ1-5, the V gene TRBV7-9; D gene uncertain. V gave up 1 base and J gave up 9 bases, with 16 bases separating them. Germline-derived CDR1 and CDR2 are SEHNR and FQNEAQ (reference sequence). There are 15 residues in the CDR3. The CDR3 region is CASSLGSGPQRPQHF. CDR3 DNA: TGTGCCAGCAGCTTAGGCAGCGGGCCCCAGCGGCCCCAGCATTTT.

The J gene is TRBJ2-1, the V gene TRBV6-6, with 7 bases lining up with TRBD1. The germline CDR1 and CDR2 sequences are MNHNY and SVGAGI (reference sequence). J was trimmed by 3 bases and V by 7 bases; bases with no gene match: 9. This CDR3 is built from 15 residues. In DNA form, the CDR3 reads TGTGCCAGCACCCCAGGGGACAGAGGCTACAATGAGCAGTTCTTC. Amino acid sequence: CASTPGDRGYNEQFF.

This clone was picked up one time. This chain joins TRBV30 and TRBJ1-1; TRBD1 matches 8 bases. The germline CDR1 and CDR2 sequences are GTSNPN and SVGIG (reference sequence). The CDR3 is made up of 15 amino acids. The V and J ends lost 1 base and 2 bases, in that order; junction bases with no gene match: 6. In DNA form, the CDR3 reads TGTGCCTGGAGTGCCCGGACAGGGACTAACACTGAAGCTTTCTTT. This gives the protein CAWSARTGTNTEAFF.

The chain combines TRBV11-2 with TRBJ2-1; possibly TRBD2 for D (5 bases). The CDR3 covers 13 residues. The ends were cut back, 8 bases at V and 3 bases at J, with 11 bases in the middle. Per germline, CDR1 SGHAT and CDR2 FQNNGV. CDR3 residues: CASSVGNYNEQFF. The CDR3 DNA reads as TGTGCCAGCTCTGTCGGGAACTACAATGAGCAGTTCTTC.

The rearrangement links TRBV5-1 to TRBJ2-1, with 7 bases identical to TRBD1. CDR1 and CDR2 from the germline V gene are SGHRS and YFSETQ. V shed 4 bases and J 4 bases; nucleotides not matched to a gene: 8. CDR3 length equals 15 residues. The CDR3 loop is CASSQDREIYNEQFF. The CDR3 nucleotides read TGCGCCAGCAGCCAAGACAGGGAGATTTACAATGAGCAGTTCTTC.

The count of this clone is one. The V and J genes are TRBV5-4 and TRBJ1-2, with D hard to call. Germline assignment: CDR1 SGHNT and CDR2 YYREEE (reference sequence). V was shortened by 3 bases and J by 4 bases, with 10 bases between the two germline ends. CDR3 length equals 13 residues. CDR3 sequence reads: CASSSRAGYGYTF. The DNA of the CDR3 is TGTGCCAGCAGCTCCAGAGCAGGCTATGGCTACACCTTC.

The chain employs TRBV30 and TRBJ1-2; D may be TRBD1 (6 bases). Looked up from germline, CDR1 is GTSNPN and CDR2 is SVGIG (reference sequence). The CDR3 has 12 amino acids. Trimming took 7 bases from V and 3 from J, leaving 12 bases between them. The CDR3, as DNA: TGTGCCTTAACCGGGACACACTATGGCTACACCTTC. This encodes CALTGTHYGYTF. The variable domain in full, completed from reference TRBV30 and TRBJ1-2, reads SQTIHQWPATLVQPVGSPLSLECTVEGTSNPNLYWYRQAAGRGLQLLFYSVGIGQISSEVPQNLSASRPQDRQFILSSKKLLLSDSGFYLCALTGTHYGYTFGSGTRLTVV.

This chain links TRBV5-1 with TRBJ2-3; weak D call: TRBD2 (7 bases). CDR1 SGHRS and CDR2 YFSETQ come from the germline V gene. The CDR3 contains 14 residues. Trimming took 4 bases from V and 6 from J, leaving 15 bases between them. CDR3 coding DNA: TGCGCCAGCAGCGGGGGGGCCGTAGGCGATACGCAGTATTTT. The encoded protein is CASSGGAVGDTQYF.

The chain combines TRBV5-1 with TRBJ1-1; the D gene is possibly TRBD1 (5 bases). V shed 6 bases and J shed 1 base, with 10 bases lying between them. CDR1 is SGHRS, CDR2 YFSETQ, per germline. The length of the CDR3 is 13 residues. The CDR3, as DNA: TGCGCCAGCATGGACACCCAGAACACTGAAGCTTTCTTT. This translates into CASMDTQNTEAFF.

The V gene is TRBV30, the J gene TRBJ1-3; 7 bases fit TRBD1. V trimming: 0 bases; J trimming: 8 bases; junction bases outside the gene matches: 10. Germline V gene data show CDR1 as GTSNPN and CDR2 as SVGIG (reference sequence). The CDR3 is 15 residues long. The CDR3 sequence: CAWSVGAGGVDTIYF. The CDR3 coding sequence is TGTGCCTGGAGTGTAGGGGCAGGGGGAGTGGACACCATATATTTT.

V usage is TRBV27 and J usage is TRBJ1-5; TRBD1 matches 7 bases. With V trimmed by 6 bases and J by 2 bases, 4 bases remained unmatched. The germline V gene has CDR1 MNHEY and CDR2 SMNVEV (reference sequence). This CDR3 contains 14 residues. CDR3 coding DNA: TGTGCCAGCAGACGACAGGGAGGCAATCAGCCCCAGCATTTT. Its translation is CASRRQGGNQPQHF.

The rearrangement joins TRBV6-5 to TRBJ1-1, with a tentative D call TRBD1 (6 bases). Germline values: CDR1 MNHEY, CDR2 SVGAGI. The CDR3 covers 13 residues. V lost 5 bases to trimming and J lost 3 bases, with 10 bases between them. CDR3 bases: TGTGCCAGCAGTCTACAGGGTTACACTGAAGCTTTCTTT. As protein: CASSLQGYTEAFF.

The CDR3 loop is CASGLRVGLDEAFF. CDR3 nucleotide sequence: TGTGCTAGTGGTTTGCGGGTAGGTCTTGATGAAGCTTTCTTT. The gene calls are TRBV12-5 and TRBJ1-1; D gene ambiguous. The CDR3 totals 14 residues. Trimming took off 2 bases at V and 7 bases at J, with 14 bases between the two ends. Germline lookup yields CDR1 LGHNT and CDR2 FRNRAP.

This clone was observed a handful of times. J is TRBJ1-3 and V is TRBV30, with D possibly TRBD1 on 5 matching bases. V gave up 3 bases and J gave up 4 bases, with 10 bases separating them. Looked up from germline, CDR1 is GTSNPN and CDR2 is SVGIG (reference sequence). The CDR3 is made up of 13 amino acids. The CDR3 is CAWRRGLGNTIYF. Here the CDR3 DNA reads TGTGCCTGGAGAAGGGGCTTGGGAAACACCATATATTTT.

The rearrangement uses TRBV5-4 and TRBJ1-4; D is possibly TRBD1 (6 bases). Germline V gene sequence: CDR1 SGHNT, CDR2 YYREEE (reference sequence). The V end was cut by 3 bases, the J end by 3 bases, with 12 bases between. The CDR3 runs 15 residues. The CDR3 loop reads CASSWGGASNEKLFF. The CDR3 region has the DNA TGTGCCAGCAGCTGGGGGGGGGCCTCTAATGAAAAACTGTTTTTT.

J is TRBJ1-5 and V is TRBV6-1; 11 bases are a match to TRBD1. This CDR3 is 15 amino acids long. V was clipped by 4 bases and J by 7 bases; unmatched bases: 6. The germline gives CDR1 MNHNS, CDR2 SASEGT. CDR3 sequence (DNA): TGTGCCAGCAGTGGGGGACAGGGGGAACGCCAGCCCCAGCATTTT. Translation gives CASSGGQGERQPQHF.